The rows below give T cell receptor beta chains drawn from one sample of a study of tumor and adjacent non-tumor tissue in lung cancer. TCRdb re-called the multiplex PCR reads through MiXCR, storing one row per CDR3 protein. The profile shows tens of thousands of distinct CDR3 sequences, under 85% of them singletons. Sequencing was performed on lung tumor tissue. These receptors all come from a woman in her forties or fifties with non-small cell lung cancer. The CDR3 runs from the conserved cysteine through the conserved F or W. D genes are given only for firm matches. Expanded clones are given a class, and other clones once, few, many or no size at all.

len,j_gene,abundance,v_gene,d_gene,CDR3aa,CDR3nt
15,TRBJ2-2,NA,TRBV29-1,TRBD1,CCVRDRDRDTGELFF,TGCTGTGTTAGGGACCGGGACAGAGACACTGGGGAGCTGTTTTTT
14,TRBJ2-7,NA,TRBV10-2,NA,CASTESDNFYERYF,TGCGCCAGCACTGAATCAGATAACTTTTACGAGCGGTACTTC
15,TRBJ2-7,NA,TRBV20-1,NA,CRARDIRRLSYELYF,TGCAGGGCTAGAGACATAAGGCGGTTGTCCTACGAGCTGTACTTC
13,TRBJ2-3,few,TRBV20-1,NA,CSARLAWTDTQYF,TGCAGTGCTAGACTAGCGTGGACAGATACGCAGTATTTT
13,TRBJ1-1,NA,TRBV6-5,TRBD1,CITKDRLGLEAFF,TGTATCACCAAGGACAGGTTGGGCCTTGAAGCATTTTTT
16,TRBJ2-3,NA,TRBV6-5,NA,CASSDTRFRFTDTQYF,TGTGCCAGCAGTGACACGAGGTTTAGGTTCACAGATACGCAGTATTTT
15,TRBJ2-1,NA,TRBV18,NA,CASSVSAGENNEQFF,TGTGCCAGCTCAGTGTCAGCGGGTGAAAACAATGAGCAGTTCTTC
15,TRBJ2-2,few,TRBV27,NA,CASTTWTSWGGELFF,TGTGCCAGTACCACCTGGACTTCCTGGGGCGGGGAGCTGTTTTTT
13,TRBJ2-7,many,TRBV6-1,NA,CASSSDRPYEQYF,TGTGCCAGCAGTAGCGACAGACCTTACGAGCAGTACTTC
14,TRBJ2-7,NA,TRBV4-2,NA,CASSQDSRNDEQYF,TGTGCCAGCAGCCAAGATAGCAGGAATGACGAACAGTACTTC
15,TRBJ2-3,many,TRBV7-8,NA,CASSSTLTSTDTQYF,TGTGCCAGCAGCTCCACCCTAACCTCCACAGATACGCAGTATTTT
14,TRBJ2-3,NA,TRBV24-1,NA,CATSHLEMADTQYF,TGTGCCACCAGTCATTTGGAGATGGCAGATACGCAGTATTTT
14,TRBJ1-1,NA,TRBV20-1,NA,CSATWGRVNTEAFF,TGCAGTGCTACATGGGGCAGGGTGAACACTGAAGCTTTCTTT
15,TRBJ1-5,NA,TRBV4-2,NA,CATSQDLTSNQPQHF,TGTGCCACCAGTCAAGACCTCACTAGCAATCAGCCCCAGCACTTT
17,TRBJ2-6,NA,TRBV6-1,NA,CASSEVGGGFGANVLRF,TGTGCCAGCAGTGAAGTGGGAGGGGGTTTTGGGGCCAACGTCCTGAGATTC
15,TRBJ2-3,NA,TRBV11-2,NA,CAGSPGRAYTDTQYF,TGTGCCGGCAGCCCGGGACGTGCGTACACAGATACGCAGTATTTT
16,TRBJ2-1,few,TRBV7-6,NA,CASTPTSDGAYNEQFF,TGTGCCAGCACCCCAACCTCCGACGGAGCCTACAATGAGCAGTTCTTC
15,TRBJ1-5,many,TRBV12-3/TRBV12-4,TRBD1,CASSFRQGGNQPQHF,TGTGCCAGCAGTTTTCGACAGGGAGGCAATCAGCCCCAGCATTTT
12,TRBJ1-1,NA,TRBV2,NA,CASSGEATGAFF,TGTGCCAGCAGTGGAGAGGCCACTGGAGCTTTCTTT
13,TRBJ2-2,NA,TRBV20-1,NA,CSAWTANTRELFF,TGCAGTGCTTGGACAGCGAACACCCGGGAGCTGTTTTTT
14,TRBJ2-2,NA,TRBV6-6,NA,CASSKDSNTWELFF,TGTGCCAGCAGCAAGGACAGTAACACCTGGGAGCTGTTTTTT
15,TRBJ1-5,once,TRBV11-2,NA,CASNFDGLSKQAQHF,TGTGCCAGCAACTTTGATGGATTGAGCAAACAGGCCCAGCATTTT
16,TRBJ2-1,NA,TRBV20-1,NA,CSAGRALVGDDNEQFF,TGCAGTGCTGGACGAGCACTAGTGGGAGACGATAATGAGCAGTTCTTC
18,TRBJ2-1,NA,TRBV28,TRBD2,CASSTSLGGGYRYNEQFF,TGTGCCAGCAGTACCTCGTTGGGGGGAGGGTACAGATACAATGAGCAGTTCTTC
14,TRBJ2-1,NA,TRBV11-2,TRBD2,CASSFEREYGEQLF,TGTGCCAGCAGCTTCGAGCGGGAGTACGGTGAGCAGCTTTTC
12,TRBJ2-5,many,TRBV2,NA,CASGAGQETQYF,TGTGCCAGCGGGGCGGGACAAGAGACCCAGTACTTC
15,TRBJ2-1,NA,TRBV20-1,TRBD2,CSARETSGVANEQFF,TGCAGTGCTAGAGAAACTAGCGGTGTAGCCAATGAGCAGTTCTTC
17,TRBJ2-1,NA,TRBV11-2,NA,CASSLDRGAGVYNEQFF,TGTGCCAGCAGCTTAGACCGGGGGGCAGGGGTCTACAATGAGCAGTTCTTC
15,TRBJ2-6,NA,TRBV10-2,NA,CASGDIDAGANVLTF,TGCGCCAGCGGTGACATTGATGCGGGGGCCAACGTCCTGACTTTC
13,TRBJ1-2,NA,TRBV29-1,TRBD1,CSAGTARNYGYTF,TGCAGCGCCGGGACAGCTAGGAACTATGGCTACACTTTC
13,TRBJ2-3,NA,TRBV11-2,NA,CASSLYRADMQYF,TGTGCCAGCAGCTTATATCGGGCGGATATGCAGTATTTT
13,TRBJ2-5,NA,TRBV11-2,TRBD1,CASSRQGWGTQCF,TGTGCCAGCAGTCGACAGGGTTGGGGGACCCAGTGCTTC
18,TRBJ2-2,large,TRBV11-1,TRBD2,CASSVAISGSYHTGELFF,TGTGCCAGCAGCGTAGCTATCAGCGGGAGTTACCACACCGGGGAGCTGTTTTTT
13,TRBJ2-3,NA,TRBV12-5,NA,CANGDGSIVTQYF,TGTGCTAATGGCGACGGGAGTATCGTTACGCAGTATTTT
14,TRBJ1-3,NA,TRBV6-6,NA,CAIREGISGNTIYF,TGTGCCATCAGAGAAGGGATTTCTGGAAACACCATATATTTT
17,TRBJ2-1,few,TRBV29-1,NA,CSVEDLGGRSSYNEQFF,TGCAGTGTTGAAGATCTAGGCGGCCGGAGCTCCTACAATGAGCAGTTCTTC
13,TRBJ2-1,few,TRBV30,NA,CALGLTLNNEQFF,TGTGCCTTGGGGCTAACGCTAAACAATGAGCAGTTCTTT
14,TRBJ2-7,NA,TRBV28,TRBD2,CASSFLRESCEQYF,TGTGCCAGCAGTTTCTTGCGGGAGAGCTGCGAGCAGTATTTC
12,TRBJ1-1,NA,TRBV29-1,NA,CSVLGQSTEAFF,TGCAGTGTCCTTGGACAGTCCACTGAAGCTTTCTTT
13,TRBJ2-1,NA,TRBV7-8,NA,CGSSLSNRDEQLF,TGTGGCAGCAGCCTATCGAACAGGGATGAGCAGCTCTTC
14,TRBJ2-7,large,TRBV11-2,TRBD2,CASSYGRPSYEQYF,TGTGCCAGCAGCTACGGGAGGCCCTCCTACGAGCAGTACTTC
14,TRBJ1-5,NA,TRBV11-2,NA,CASSLDGYSQLQHF,TGTGCCAGCAGCTTAGATGGGTACAGTCAGCTCCAACATTTT
14,TRBJ2-5,NA,TRBV6-5,TRBD2,CASCRERGQEIQYF,TGCGCCAGCTGCCGTGAGCGGGGTCAAGAGATCCAGTACTTC
15,TRBJ1-5,NA,TRBV28,TRBD1,CASSFPGTGHQPQHF,TGTGCCAGCAGTTTCCCCGGGACAGGACATCAGCCCCAGCATTTT
15,TRBJ2-1,NA,TRBV11-2,TRBD2,CASNLEASGRTKQFF,TGTGCCAGCAACTTAGAAGCTAGCGGGAGGACTAAGCAGTTCTTC
18,TRBJ2-7,NA,TRBV4-2,TRBD2,CASSREGLAGEDRYEQYF,TGTGCCAGCAGCCGAGAAGGACTAGCTGGAGAAGACCGCTACGAGCAATACTTC
12,TRBJ1-2,NA,TRBV11-1,NA,CASSSWNYGYTF,TGTGCCAGCAGCTCATGGAACTATGGCTACACTTTC
13,TRBJ1-1,medium-sized,TRBV29-1,TRBD1,CSGAGTGNTEAFF,TGCAGCGGAGCCGGGACAGGGAACACTGAAGCTTTCTTT
15,TRBJ2-7,NA,TRBV5-1,NA,CASSLEWGGSYVQYF,TGCGCCAGCAGCTTGGAGTGGGGCGGCTCCTACGTGCAGTACTTC
14,TRBJ1-1,NA,TRBV6-5,TRBD1,CVTTSQGAVTEAFF,TGTGTCACCACCTCACAGGGGGCTGTCACTGAAGCTTTCTTT
13,TRBJ1-2,NA,TRBV11-2,TRBD1,CANSLNRGDGYIF,TGTGCCAACAGCTTAAACAGGGGGGATGGCTACATCTTC
14,TRBJ2-5,NA,TRBV4-1,NA,CVSSLGHRKETQYF,TGCGTCAGCAGCCTAGGCCACAGAAAAGAGACCCAGTACTTC